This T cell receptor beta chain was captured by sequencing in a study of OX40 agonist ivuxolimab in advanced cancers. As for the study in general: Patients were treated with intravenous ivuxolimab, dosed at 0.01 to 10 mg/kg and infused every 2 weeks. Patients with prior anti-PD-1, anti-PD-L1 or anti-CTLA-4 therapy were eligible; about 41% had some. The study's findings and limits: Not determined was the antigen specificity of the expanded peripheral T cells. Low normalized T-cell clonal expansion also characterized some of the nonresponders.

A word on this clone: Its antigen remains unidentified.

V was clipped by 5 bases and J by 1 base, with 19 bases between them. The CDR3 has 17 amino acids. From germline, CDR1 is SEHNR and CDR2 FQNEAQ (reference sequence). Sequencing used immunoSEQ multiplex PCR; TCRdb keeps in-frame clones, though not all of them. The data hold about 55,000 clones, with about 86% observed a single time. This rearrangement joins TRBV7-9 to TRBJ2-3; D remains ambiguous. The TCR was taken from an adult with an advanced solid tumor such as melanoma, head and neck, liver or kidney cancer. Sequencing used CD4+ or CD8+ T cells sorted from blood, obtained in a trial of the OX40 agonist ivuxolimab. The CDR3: CASSPVLSRTRTDTQYF. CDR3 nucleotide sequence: TGTGCCAGCAGCCCCGTTTTATCGCGGACCCGCACAGATACGCAGTATTTT.